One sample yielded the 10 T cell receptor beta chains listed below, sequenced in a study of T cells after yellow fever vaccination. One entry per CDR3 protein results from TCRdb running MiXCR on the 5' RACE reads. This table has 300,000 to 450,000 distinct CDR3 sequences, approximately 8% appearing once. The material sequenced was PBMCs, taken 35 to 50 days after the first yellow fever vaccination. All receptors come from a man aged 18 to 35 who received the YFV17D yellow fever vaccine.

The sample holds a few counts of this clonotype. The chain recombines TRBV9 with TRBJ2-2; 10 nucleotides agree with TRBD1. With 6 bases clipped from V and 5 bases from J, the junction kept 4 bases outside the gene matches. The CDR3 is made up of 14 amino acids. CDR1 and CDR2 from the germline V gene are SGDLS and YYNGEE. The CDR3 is CASTPGQGTGELFF. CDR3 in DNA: TGTGCCAGCACCCCGGGACAGGGGACCGGGGAGCTGTTTTTT.

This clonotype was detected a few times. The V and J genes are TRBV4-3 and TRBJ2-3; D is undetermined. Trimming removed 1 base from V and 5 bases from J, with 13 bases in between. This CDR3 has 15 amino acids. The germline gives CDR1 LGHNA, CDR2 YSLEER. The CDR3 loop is CASSQGNQNGDTQYF. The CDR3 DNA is TGCGCCAGCAGCCAAGGCAACCAAAACGGAGATACGCAGTATTTT.

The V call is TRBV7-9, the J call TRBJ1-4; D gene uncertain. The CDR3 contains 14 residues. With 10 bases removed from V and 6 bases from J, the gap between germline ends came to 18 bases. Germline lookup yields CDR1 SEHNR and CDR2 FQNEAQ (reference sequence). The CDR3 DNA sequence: TGTGCCAACGGGGATGGCCCCGACTATGAAAAACTGTTTTTT. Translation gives CANGDGPDYEKLFF. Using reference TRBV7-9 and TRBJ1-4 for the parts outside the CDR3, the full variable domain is DTGVSQNPRHKITKRGQNVTFRCDPISEHNRLYWYRQTLGQGPEFLTYFQNEAQLEKSRLLSDRFSAERPKGSFSTLEIQRTEQGDSAMYLCANGDGPDYEKLFFGSGTQLSVL.

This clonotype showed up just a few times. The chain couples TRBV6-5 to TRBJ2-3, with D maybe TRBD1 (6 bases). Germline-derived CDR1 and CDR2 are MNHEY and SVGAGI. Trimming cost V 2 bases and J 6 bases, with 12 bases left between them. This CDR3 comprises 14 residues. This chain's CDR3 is CASSYGLGADTQYF. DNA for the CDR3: TGTGCCAGCAGTTACGGTCTGGGGGCGGATACGCAGTATTTT.

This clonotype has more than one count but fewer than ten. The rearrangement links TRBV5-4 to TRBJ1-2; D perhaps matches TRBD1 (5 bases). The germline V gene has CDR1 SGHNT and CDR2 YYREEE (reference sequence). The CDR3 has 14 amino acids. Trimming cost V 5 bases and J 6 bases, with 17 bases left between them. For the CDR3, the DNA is TGTGCCAGCAGTCCCAACAGCGGGGGGAATGGCTACACCTTC. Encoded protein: CASSPNSGGNGYTF.

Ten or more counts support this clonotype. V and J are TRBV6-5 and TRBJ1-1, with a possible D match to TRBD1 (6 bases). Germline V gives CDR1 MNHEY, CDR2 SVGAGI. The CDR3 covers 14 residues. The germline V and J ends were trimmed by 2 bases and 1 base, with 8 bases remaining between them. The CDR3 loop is CASSYGGANTEAFF. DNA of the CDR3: TGTGCCAGCAGTTACGGGGGGGCGAACACTGAAGCTTTCTTT.

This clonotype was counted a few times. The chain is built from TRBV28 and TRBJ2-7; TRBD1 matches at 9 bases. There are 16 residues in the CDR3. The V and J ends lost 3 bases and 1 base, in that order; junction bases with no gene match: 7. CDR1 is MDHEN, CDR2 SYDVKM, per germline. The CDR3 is CASSLDRTGASYEQYV. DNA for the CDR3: TGTGCCAGCAGTTTGGACAGGACAGGGGCTTCCTACGAGCAGTACGTC.

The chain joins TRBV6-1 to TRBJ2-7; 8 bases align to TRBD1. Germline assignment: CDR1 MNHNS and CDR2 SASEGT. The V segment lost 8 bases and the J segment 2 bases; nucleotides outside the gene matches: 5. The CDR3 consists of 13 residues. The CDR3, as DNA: TGTGCCAGCGGGAGGACAGGGACCTACGAGCAGTACGTC. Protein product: CASGRTGTYEQYV.

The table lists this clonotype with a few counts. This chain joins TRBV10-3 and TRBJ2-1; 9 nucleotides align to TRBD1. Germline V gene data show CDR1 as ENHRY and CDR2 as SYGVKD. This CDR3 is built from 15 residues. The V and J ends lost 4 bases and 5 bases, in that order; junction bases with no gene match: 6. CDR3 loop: CAISARDRDNNEQFF. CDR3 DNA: TGTGCCATCAGTGCCCGGGACAGGGATAACAATGAGCAGTTCTTC.

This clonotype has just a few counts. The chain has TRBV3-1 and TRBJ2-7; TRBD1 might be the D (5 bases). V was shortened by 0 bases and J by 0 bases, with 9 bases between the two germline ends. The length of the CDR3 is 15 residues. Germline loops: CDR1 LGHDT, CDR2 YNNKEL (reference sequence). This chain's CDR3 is CASSQDPGRSYEQYV. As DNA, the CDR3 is TGTGCCAGCAGCCAAGATCCAGGGCGCTCCTACGAGCAGTACGTC.